The 18 T cell receptor beta chains given below trace back to one sample, sequenced in a study of T-cell reconstitution after alpha-beta-depleted transplantation in children. Molecular barcoding with unique molecular identifiers was used for the TCRbeta library. TCRdb fed the PCR reads into MiXCR, producing one record per CDR3 protein. The top ten clones hold roughly 36% of a sample with 200,000 or so distinct CDR3 sequences, roughly 8.1% of them seen once. The source was PBMCs, mostly from graft donor cells, collected 360 days after TCRalphabeta/CD19-depleted stem cell transplant. Source of these receptors: a male patient aged 2 to 9 who had a stem cell transplant for acute myeloid leukemia, so the T cells may come from the graft donor.

This clonotype was counted between two and nine times. The chain couples TRBV20-1 to TRBJ2-1; perhaps D is TRBD1 or TRBD2 (5 bases each). Germline V gene data show CDR1 as DFQATT and CDR2 as SNEGSKA (reference sequence). The CDR3 is 14 residues long. V was pared by 5 bases and J by 3 bases, with 14 bases between. The CDR3 protein is CSAYRDLLYNEQFF. The CDR3 nucleotides read TGCAGTGCTTACCGGGACCTCCTCTACAATGAGCAGTTCTTC.

The table lists this clonotype with a few counts. The chain recombines TRBV28 with TRBJ2-5; 11 bases match TRBD2. The J segment lost 4 bases and the V segment lost 5 bases, leaving 6 bases of the junction unmatched. Per germline, CDR1 MDHEN and CDR2 SYDVKM. The CDR3 extends over 15 amino acids. CDR3 sequence reads: CASSDTSGSIETQYF. In DNA form, the CDR3 reads TGTGCCAGCAGTGACACTAGCGGGAGCATAGAGACCCAGTACTTC.

This sequence joins TRBV28 and TRBJ2-7; 10 nucleotides align to TRBD1. The CDR3 length is 15 residues. V lost 4 bases to trimming and J lost 2 bases; unmatched junction nucleotides: 5. Germline V gene sequence: CDR1 MDHEN, CDR2 SYDVKM. Here the CDR3 reads CASSSPGTGAYEQYF. CDR3 DNA: TGTGCCAGCAGTTCCCCGGGGACAGGGGCCTACGAGCAGTACTTC.

V usage is TRBV29-1 and J usage is TRBJ2-7, with D perhaps TRBD2 (6 bases). Germline assignment: CDR1 SQVTM and CDR2 ANQGSEA. The CDR3 is 12 amino acids. Trimming took 0 bases from V and 6 from J, leaving 9 bases between them. The CDR3 DNA reads as TGCAGCGTTGAAGATTGGAGGGGCGAGCAGTACGTC. It specifies CSVEDWRGEQYV.

This clonotype was picked up many times. The V gene is TRBV7-9, the J gene TRBJ2-7; D gene uncertain. Germline V CDR1 and CDR2: SEHNR, FQNEAQ (reference sequence). CDR3 length equals 17 residues. The V and J ends lost 5 bases and 2 bases respectively, with 22 bases between them. CDR3 coding DNA: TGTGCCAGCAGCGGGTCCCTCCTGGGTGATTCACCCTACGAGCAGTACTTC. As protein: CASSGSLLGDSPYEQYF.

This clonotype was recorded at least ten times. V gene TRBV7-3 combines with J gene TRBJ2-1, with a tentative D call TRBD2 (6 bases). V was shortened by 2 bases and J by 6 bases, with 14 bases between the two germline ends. There are 15 residues in the CDR3. Germline lookup yields CDR1 SGHTA and CDR2 FQGTGA. The CDR3 DNA sequence: TGTGCCAGCAGCTTAGTGGGGACTGCGGGCAATGAGCAGTTCTTC. Translation gives CASSLVGTAGNEQFF.

The gene calls are TRBV5-1 and TRBJ2-3, with 10 bases lining up with TRBD1. The CDR3 has 16 residues. Germline V gene lookup returns CDR1 SGHRS and CDR2 YFSETQ. Trimming cost V 1 base and J 2 bases; bases outside gene matches: 4. CDR3 sequence: CASSLPGTGVTDTQYF. The CDR3, as DNA: TGCGCCAGCAGCTTGCCCGGGACAGGGGTCACAGATACGCAGTATTTT.

V gene TRBV20-1 combines with J gene TRBJ1-2; D is unresolved. Germline V gives CDR1 DFQATT, CDR2 SNEGSKA (reference sequence). The V end lost 5 bases, the J end lost 2 bases, and 9 bases lay between the germline ends. The CDR3 totals 12 residues. Here the CDR3 DNA reads TGCAGTGCTCTGGACGGAAACTATGGCTACACCTTC. Protein product: CSALDGNYGYTF.

This clonotype was seen a handful of times. The chain combines TRBV7-2 with TRBJ1-4; TRBD1 is a possible D gene (5 bases). The V end lost 5 bases, the J end lost 11 bases, and 24 bases lay between the germline ends. There are 16 residues in the CDR3. Germline V gene data show CDR1 as SGHTA and CDR2 as FQGNSA. CDR3 nucleotide sequence: TGTGCCAGCAGCCCACGCCCGACAGACCGCCCGTGGAAACTGTTTTTT. Translation: CASSPRPTDRPWKLFF.

At least ten counts were recorded for this clonotype. In DNA, the CDR3 is TGTGCCAGCAGTCCCAACCACAGCGGCTACGAGCAGTACTTC. Amino acids: CASSPNHSGYEQYF. The J gene is TRBJ2-7, the V gene TRBV27; D perhaps matches TRBD2 (5 bases). Trimming shortened V by 5 bases and J by 3 bases, and 14 bases separated the two germline ends. CDR1 is MNHEY, CDR2 SMNVEV, per germline (reference sequence). CDR3 length: 14 amino acids.

This clonotype was observed at least ten times. The chain links TRBV5-1 to TRBJ2-3; 15 bases agree with TRBD2. V shed 2 bases, J shed 7 bases, and the junction held 8 bases outside the gene matches. Germline lookup yields CDR1 SGHRS and CDR2 YFSETQ. The CDR3 length is 17 residues. In DNA form, the CDR3 reads TGCGCCAGCAGCTTACGGACTAGCGGGAGGGCCTGGTATACGCAGTATTTT. Translation gives CASSLRTSGRAWYTQYF. The full variable domain, rest sourced from reference TRBV5-1 and TRBJ2-3, is KAGVTQTPRYLIKTRGQQVTLSCSPISGHRSVSWYQQTPGQGLQFLFEYFSETQRNKGNFPGRFSGRQFSNSRSEMNVSTLELGDSALYLCASSLRTSGRAWYTQYFGPGTRLTVL.

This clonotype has ten or more counts. The V and J genes are TRBV10-3 and TRBJ2-3; D unresolved. This CDR3 contains 12 residues. Germline V CDR1 and CDR2: ENHRY, SYGVKD. V lost 11 bases, J lost 0 bases, and 9 bases lay in between. CDR3 loop: CASARSTDTQYF. The DNA of the CDR3 is TGTGCCTCGGCGCGTAGCACAGATACGCAGTATTTT.

This clonotype was recorded a few times. The chain is built from TRBV5-1 and TRBJ1-3, with a weak D call TRBD1 (6 bases). Per the germline V gene, CDR1 is SGHRS and CDR2 is YFSETQ. The CDR3 is 16 residues long. Trimming shortened V by 0 bases and J by 4 bases, and 14 bases separated the two germline ends. The CDR3 loop is CASSLDPDRSGNTIYF. In DNA form, the CDR3 reads TGCGCCAGCAGCTTGGATCCCGACAGGTCGGGAAACACCATATATTTT.

The chain links TRBV5-1 to TRBJ1-1, with a weak D call TRBD1 (5 bases). V was pared by 3 bases and J by 4 bases, with 16 bases between. The CDR3 spans 15 residues. Germline CDR1 reads SGHRS; CDR2 reads YFSETQ. CDR3: CASSSIGTAGTEAFF. Written as DNA, the CDR3 is TGCGCCAGCAGCTCGATCGGGACGGCGGGCACTGAAGCTTTCTTT. The full variable domain, with the rest looked up from reference TRBV5-1 and TRBJ1-1, is KAGVTQTPRYLIKTRGQQVTLSCSPISGHRSVSWYQQTPGQGLQFLFEYFSETQRNKGNFPGRFSGRQFSNSRSEMNVSTLELGDSALYLCASSSIGTAGTEAFFGQGTRLTVV.

This sequence joins TRBV5-1 and TRBJ1-3, with a weak D call TRBD1 (6 bases). Trimming cost V 3 bases and J 0 bases, with 16 bases left between them. The CDR3 spans 17 residues. CDR1 is SGHRS, CDR2 YFSETQ, per germline. The chain's CDR3 is CASSWSSGASSGNTIYF. Written as DNA, the CDR3 is TGCGCCAGCAGCTGGAGTTCAGGGGCCTCCTCTGGAAACACCATATATTTT.

This clonotype appeared a few times. The rearrangement joins TRBV6-1 to TRBJ2-7; 7 nucleotides line up with TRBD1. Germline values: CDR1 MNHNS, CDR2 SASEGT. Germline trimming cut 7 bases from V and 0 bases from J; bases unmatched to any gene: 6. The CDR3 consists of 14 residues. This CDR3 reads CASIQTGYSYEQYV. In DNA form, the CDR3 reads TGTGCCAGCATCCAGACAGGGTACTCCTACGAGCAGTACGTC.

CDR3 coding DNA: TGCGCCAGCAGCCAATTCGTATCCCGGGAGGAGCAGTTCTTC. This codes for CASSQFVSREEQFF. The V gene is TRBV4-3, the J gene TRBJ2-1, with D perhaps matching TRBD2 (6 bases). The V gene lost 2 bases and the J gene lost 10 bases, with 15 bases spanning the gap. The CDR3 extends over 14 amino acids. Germline CDR1 LGHNA, CDR2 YSLEER.

The table lists this clonotype with a few counts. This chain's CDR3 is CAISVNGYNEQFF. In DNA, the CDR3 is TGTGCCATCAGTGTAAACGGATACAATGAGCAGTTCTTC. This sequence joins TRBV10-3 and TRBJ2-1; D not certain. V was shortened by 4 bases and J by 4 bases, with 8 bases between the two germline ends. Germline values: CDR1 ENHRY, CDR2 SYGVKD. The CDR3 has 13 residues.